These 30 T cell receptor beta chains were all obtained from the same sample, sequenced in a study of beta chain features in type 1 diabetes. cDNA synthesis used the whole RNA isolate, giving expressed TCRB sequences. This table comes from immunoSEQ multiplex PCR, and its TCRdb copy is limited to in-frame clones, with some not included. Among 250,000 to 350,000 clones listed, roughly 15% were seen once. Material: central memory CD4+ T cells from blood. The receptors derive from a man younger than 40 in good health.

The table lists this clone with a few counts. The chain has TRBV6-1 and TRBJ1-2; the D is unclear. CDR1 is MNHNS, CDR2 SASEGT, per germline. The CDR3 spans 14 residues. Trimming removed 3 bases from V and 4 bases from J, with 12 bases in between. The CDR3 coding sequence is TGTGCCAGCAGTGATGGGAGGCGGACCTATGGCTACACCTTC. It yields the protein CASSDGRRTYGYTF.

This clone was recorded a few times. The rearrangement joins TRBV7-3 to TRBJ2-1, with TRBD2 matching over 8 bases. Germline V gene sequence: CDR1 SGHTA, CDR2 FQGTGA. J was trimmed by 7 bases and V by 5 bases; bases with no gene match: 10. The CDR3 runs 15 residues. The CDR3 reads CASSVSGSWRNEQFF. The CDR3 DNA follows: TGTGCCAGCAGCGTAAGCGGGAGCTGGAGGAATGAGCAGTTCTTC. The complete variable domain, with remaining parts taken from reference TRBV7-3 and TRBJ2-1, reads GAGVSQTPSNKVTEKGKYVELRCDPISGHTALYWYRQSLGQGPEFLIYFQGTGAADDSGLPNDRFFAVRPEGSVSTLKIQRTERGDSAVYLCASSVSGSWRNEQFFGPGTRLTVL.

The sample holds a few counts of this clone. The chain combines TRBV5-6 with TRBJ1-4, with D unresolved. With 6 bases removed from V and 7 bases from J, the gap between germline ends came to 16 bases. Germline CDR1 and CDR2: SGHDT and YYEEEE. This CDR3 has 14 residues. The CDR3 reads CASTFRDPGEKLFF. The CDR3 bases are TGTGCCAGCACCTTTAGGGATCCCGGTGAAAAACTGTTTTTT.

This clone was detected many times. The V and J genes are TRBV9 and TRBJ2-5; tentative D call: TRBD2 (6 bases). V lost 0 bases to trimming and J lost 4 bases, with 16 bases between them. From germline, CDR1 is SGDLS and CDR2 YYNGEE. The CDR3 loop spans 16 amino acids. The CDR3: CASSVAADPRGETQYF. CDR3 DNA: TGTGCCAGCAGCGTAGCGGCTGACCCGCGGGGAGAGACCCAGTACTTC.

The gene calls are TRBV6-1 and TRBJ1-5; D not certain. Germline V gives CDR1 MNHNS, CDR2 SASEGT. Trimming cost V 2 bases and J 1 base, with 6 bases left between them. The CDR3 contains 14 residues. The CDR3 is CASSELGSNQPQHF. The CDR3 DNA follows: TGTGCCAGCAGTGAATTGGGGAGCAATCAGCCCCAGCATTTT.

The chain is built from TRBV9 and TRBJ2-7; 7 positions match TRBD1. V lost 4 bases and J lost 2; bases outside the gene matches: 6. The length of the CDR3 is 14 residues. Germline CDR1 is SGDLS and CDR2 is YYNGEE. The CDR3 is CASSKDRSTYEQYF. The CDR3 region has the DNA TGTGCCAGCAGCAAGGACAGGTCCACCTACGAGCAGTACTTC.

This clone was seen repeatedly, ten times or more. The same CDR3 can be traced to other DNA sequences in this sample. The chain couples TRBV9 to TRBJ1-5; perhaps TRBD1 as D (5 bases). Between the trimmed V and J ends, which lost 0 bases and 4 bases, there was a span of 8 bases. This CDR3 comprises 14 residues. Looked up from germline, CDR1 is SGDLS and CDR2 is YYNGEE. CDR3 sequence (DNA): TGTGCCAGCAGCGTAGACGGGGCAAATCAGCCCCAGCATTTT. Its translation is CASSVDGANQPQHF.

This clone appeared many times. The same CDR3 also results from other DNA sequences found in this sample. The chain couples TRBV7-2 to TRBJ2-3; either TRBD1 or TRBD2 may fit D (5 bases each). The V and J ends lost 5 bases and 2 bases respectively, with 8 bases between them. From germline, CDR1 is SGHTA and CDR2 FQGNSA. CDR3 length equals 13 residues. The DNA for the CDR3 is TGTGCCAGCAGCCGGGGCCCCACAGATACGCAGTATTTT. Protein product: CASSRGPTDTQYF.

The V gene is TRBV10-3, the J gene TRBJ2-3; 10 bases align to TRBD2. The CDR3 has 15 amino acids. Germline-derived CDR1 and CDR2 are ENHRY and SYGVKD. The V segment lost 6 bases and the J segment 6 bases; nucleotides outside the gene matches: 9. CDR3 DNA: TGTGCCATCAGACCGGGACTAGCGCCCACGGATACGCAGTATTTT. This codes for CAIRPGLAPTDTQYF.

This chain joins TRBV9 and TRBJ2-1, with D possibly matching TRBD2 (6 bases). Trimming took off 0 bases at V and 10 bases at J, with 17 bases between the two ends. Per the germline V gene, CDR1 is SGDLS and CDR2 is YYNGEE. The CDR3 is 15 amino acids. CDR3 loop: CASSVVGTGGLEQFF. The CDR3 region has the DNA TGTGCCAGCAGCGTAGTCGGGACTGGAGGACTCGAGCAGTTCTTC. The variable domain in full, with the rest retrieved from reference TRBV9 and TRBJ2-1, is DSGVTQTPKHLITATGQRVTLRCSPRSGDLSVYWYQQSLDQGLQFLIQYYNGEERAKGNILERFSAQQFPDLHSELNLSSLELGDSALYFCASSVVGTGGLEQFFGPGTRLTVL.

In the case of this clone: One end of the junction is discordant with germline, which a read error may explain. As DNA, the CDR3 is TGTGCCAGCAGTGACGAATCGACCGGGGCCTACAATGAGCAGCTCTTC. The encoded protein is CASSDESTGAYNEQLF. The rearrangement uses TRBV25-1 and TRBJ2-1, with D tentatively TRBD1 or TRBD2 (5 bases each). The CDR3 has 16 amino acids. The germline V gene has CDR1 MGHDK and CDR2 SYGVNS. The full variable domain, rest sourced from reference TRBV25-1 and TRBJ2-1, is EADIYQTPRYLVIGTGKKITLECSQTMGHDKMYWYQQDPGMELHLIHYSYGVNSTEKGDLSSESTVSRIRTEHFPLTLESARPSHTSQYLCASSDESTGAYNEQLFGPGTRLTVL.

The V gene is TRBV4-3, the J gene TRBJ2-5; D is uncertain. The germline CDR1 and CDR2 sequences are LGHNA and YSLEER. V dropped 0 bases and J dropped 2 bases, with 7 bases sitting between them. The CDR3 length is 14 residues. DNA of the CDR3: TGCGCCAGCAGCCAAGATATGACACAAGAGACCCAGTACTTC. Amino acids: CASSQDMTQETQYF.

For this clone: Other DNA sequences from this sample encode an identical CDR3 as well. The rearrangement joins TRBV20-1 to TRBJ2-1, with D perhaps TRBD1 (6 bases). V lost 6 bases to trimming and J lost 4 bases, with 7 bases between them. Germline V gene data show CDR1 as DFQATT and CDR2 as SNEGSKA (reference sequence). The CDR3 loop spans 11 amino acids. The CDR3 here is CSADRYNEQFF. The CDR3 coding sequence is TGCAGTGCGGACAGATACAATGAGCAGTTCTTC.

This clone was recorded a few times. The genes are TRBV11-2 and TRBJ2-3; TRBD1 matches 7 bases. Germline-derived CDR1 and CDR2 are SGHAT and FQNNGV. V shed 7 bases, J shed 2 bases, and the junction held 12 bases outside the gene matches. The CDR3 sequence is 16 residues long. CDR3 region: CASNDPRTGLTDTQYF. The CDR3, as DNA: TGTGCCAGCAACGATCCCCGGACAGGCCTCACAGATACGCAGTATTTT.

The chain joins TRBV6-5 to TRBJ1-1; D is undetermined. The CDR3 runs to 13 residues. Per the germline V gene, CDR1 is MNHEY and CDR2 is SVGAGI. V was clipped by 5 bases and J by 4 bases, with 11 bases between them. CDR3 nucleotide sequence: TGTGCCAGCAGTCCCCCCGCGAGCACTGAAGCTTTCTTT. Translation gives CASSPPASTEAFF.

This clone has only a few counts. The V and J genes are TRBV5-1 and TRBJ1-2, with D perhaps matching TRBD1 (5 bases). Germline CDR1 SGHRS, CDR2 YFSETQ. Trimming pared 0 bases from V and 6 bases from J, leaving 15 bases between. The CDR3 totals 15 residues. The CDR3 here is CASSLALDGGDGYTF. CDR3 sequence (DNA): TGCGCCAGCAGCTTGGCCTTAGACGGGGGAGATGGCTACACCTTC. Together with reference TRBV5-1 and TRBJ1-2, the CDR3 gives the full variable domain: KAGVTQTPRYLIKTRGQQVTLSCSPISGHRSVSWYQQTPGQGLQFLFEYFSETQRNKGNFPGRFSGRQFSNSRSEMNVSTLELGDSALYLCASSLALDGGDGYTFGSGTRLTVV.

This clone was recorded a few times. The chain carries TRBV27 and TRBJ2-1, with 13 bases aligning to TRBD2. Germline CDR1 reads MNHEY; CDR2 reads SMNVEV (reference sequence). J gave up 9 bases and V 0 bases, and 5 bases lay outside the gene matches. CDR3 length: 16 amino acids. The CDR3 is CASSLSLTSGRSEQFF. For the CDR3, the DNA is TGTGCCAGCAGTTTATCGTTGACTAGCGGGAGGTCTGAGCAGTTCTTC.

There are a few counts of this clone. This CDR3 is also generated by other DNA sequences in the sample. This chain joins TRBV20-1 and TRBJ2-5; D call uncertain. The CDR3 loop spans 11 amino acids. CDR1 DFQATT and CDR2 SNEGSKA come from the germline V gene (reference sequence). V lost 1 base and J 4 bases, leaving 4 bases between the germline ends. As DNA, the CDR3 is TGCAGTGCTAGAGGGGGAGAGACCCAGTACTTC. Translation gives CSARGGETQYF.

J is TRBJ2-3 and V is TRBV20-1; unclear D gene. Per germline, CDR1 DFQATT and CDR2 SNEGSKA (reference sequence). Trimming removed 4 bases from V and 6 bases from J, with 8 bases in between. This CDR3 is built from 11 residues. CDR3 region: CSATGSDTQYF. CDR3 nucleotide sequence: TGCAGTGCTACGGGTTCGGATACGCAGTATTTT.

This clone came up a few times. CDR3 amino acids: CASSAAGQLFEQYF. The CDR3 DNA follows: TGTGCCAGCAGCGCGGCTGGACAGCTCTTCGAGCAGTACTTC. V usage is TRBV27 and J usage is TRBJ2-7; tentatively, D is TRBD1 (6 bases). V gave up 6 bases and J gave up 6 bases, with 18 bases separating them. Germline V gives CDR1 MNHEY, CDR2 SMNVEV (reference sequence). The CDR3 is made up of 14 amino acids.

The rearrangement joins TRBV6-1 to TRBJ2-1; no firm D call. V lost 7 bases and J 7 bases, leaving 14 bases between the germline ends. The CDR3 runs to 13 residues. Looked up from germline, CDR1 is MNHNS and CDR2 is SASEGT. This chain's CDR3 is CASTIYGSNEQFF. Written as DNA, the CDR3 is TGTGCCAGCACCATATACGGCTCTAATGAGCAGTTCTTC.

This clone was counted only a few times. The chain employs TRBV6-4 and TRBJ1-1; D gene ambiguous. Germline values: CDR1 MRHNA, CDR2 SNTAGT. This CDR3 is 19 amino acids long. With 7 bases removed from V and 1 base from J, the gap between germline ends came to 28 bases. CDR3 residues: CASTRGYRRISLPNTEAFF. The CDR3 DNA sequence: TGTGCCAGCACCCGAGGGTATCGCCGAATATCACTCCCGAACACTGAAGCTTTCTTT.

V usage is TRBV16 and J usage is TRBJ2-4; D unresolved. This CDR3 region has 16 residues. Germline lookup yields CDR1 KGHSY and CDR2 FQNENV. The V gene lost 0 bases and the J gene lost 1 base, with 10 bases spanning the gap. The CDR3 here is CASSQSADQAKNIQYF. The CDR3 region has the DNA TGTGCCAGCAGCCAATCCGCAGACCAGGCCAAAAACATTCAGTACTTC.

This clone was observed a handful of times. The chain uses TRBV5-1 and TRBJ2-7; TRBD1 aligns across 10 bases. The CDR3 runs to 14 residues. Germline values: CDR1 SGHRS, CDR2 YFSETQ. Germline trimming cut 2 bases from V and 3 bases from J; bases unmatched to any gene: 2. For the CDR3, the DNA is TGCGCCAGCAGCTTTAGGACAGGGGGCTACGAGCAGTACTTC. Encoded protein: CASSFRTGGYEQYF.

There are a few counts of this clone. The rearrangement uses TRBV5-1 and TRBJ2-6; D unclear. CDR3 size: 13 residues. Trimming cost V 3 bases and J 2 bases, with 3 bases left between them. Germline-derived CDR1 and CDR2 are SGHRS and YFSETQ. CDR3 bases: TGCGCCAGCAGCTCAGCTGGGGCCAACGTCCTGACTTTC. Protein product: CASSSAGANVLTF.

CDR3 sequence reads: CASSQSWDSFSPLHF. The CDR3 region has the DNA TGCGCCAGCAGCCAAAGTTGGGACAGCTTTTCACCCCTCCACTTT. The chain couples TRBV4-3 to TRBJ1-6, with 7 positions matching TRBD1. V shed 2 bases and J 9 bases; nucleotides not matched to a gene: 7. The CDR3 covers 15 residues. Per the germline V gene, CDR1 is LGHNA and CDR2 is YSLEER.

This clone was recorded a few times. The V gene is TRBV15, the J gene TRBJ1-2; D is possibly TRBD1 (5 bases). The V end was cut by 1 base, the J end by 6 bases, with 9 bases between. The length of the CDR3 is 13 residues. Germline CDR1 and CDR2: LNHNV and YYDKDF (reference sequence). DNA of the CDR3: TGTGCCACCAGCAGAGGAGGGACCCATGGCTACACCTTC. Translated, it gives CATSRGGTHGYTF.

DNA of the CDR3: TGTGCCAGCAGCCCTAGCCGCAATGAGCAGTTCTTC. Amino acid sequence: CASSPSRNEQFF. The genes are TRBV11-3 and TRBJ2-1, with D possibly TRBD2 on 5 matching bases. The CDR3 is 12 residues long. Germline-derived CDR1 and CDR2 are SGHNT and YENEEA. V was trimmed by 5 bases and J by 6 bases, leaving 8 bases between them. The variable domain in full, with the rest retrieved from reference TRBV11-3 and TRBJ2-1, is EAGVVQSPRYKIIEKKQPVAFWCNPISGHNTLYWYLQNLGQGPELLIRYENEEAVDDSQLPKDRFSAERLKGVDSTLKIQPAELGDSAVYLCASSPSRNEQFFGPGTRLTVL.

This clone is a singleton in its sample. The rearrangement links TRBV4-1 to TRBJ2-5, with TRBD1 matching over 9 bases. The trim removed 4 bases at V and 5 bases at J, leaving 8 bases unmatched. CDR3 length equals 15 residues. CDR1 MGHRA and CDR2 YSYEKL come from the germline V gene. The DNA for the CDR3 is TGCGCCAGCAGCCGCCAACAGGGGGCTGGGGAGACCCAGTACTTC. Amino acid sequence: CASSRQQGAGETQYF.

J is TRBJ1-3 and V is TRBV4-1; D is uncertain. Trimming left V 0 bases short and J 0 bases short, with 6 bases between. Germline assignment: CDR1 MGHRA and CDR2 YSYEKL. The CDR3 is 15 residues long. CDR3 loop: CASSQERVSGNTIYF. The CDR3, as DNA: TGCGCCAGCAGCCAAGAGCGGGTCTCTGGAAACACCATATATTTT.